The entry that follows covers one T cell receptor (beta chain) sequence. These data come from a study of blood T cell repertoires in COVID-19. Study as a whole: Specimens from acute and convalescent COVID-19 originated in the United States, Italy and Spain. From T cells, B-cell-depleted T cells, or PBMCs came the material, which was cDNA or gDNA.

As processed by the authors: Amplified reference gene primers provided the basis for estimating nucleated cell counts. The table came from immunoSEQ multiplex PCR; TCRdb's copy has only in-frame clones and leaves some out. Clone size and V and J calls were adopted from that table, with D and trimming inferred from the DNA. Among 200,000 to 250,000 clones listed, approximately 90% were seen once. The CDR3 has 13 residues. V lost 10 bases and J lost 6; bases outside the gene matches: 11. Germline V gives CDR1 SGHNT, CDR2 YENEEA. This receptor was identified in a man aged 25 to 40 with acute or convalescent COVID-19. Material: peripheral blood. V usage is TRBV11-3 and J usage is TRBJ1-1; 7 positions agree with TRBD1. The CDR3 region has the DNA TGTGCCAATTCCAGGGGGGCGCGCCCTGAAGCTTTCTTT. Translating gives CANSRGARPEAFF. The full variable domain, its missing parts supplied by reference TRBV11-3 and TRBJ1-1, is EAGVVQSPRYKIIEKKQPVAFWCNPISGHNTLYWYLQNLGQGPELLIRYENEEAVDDSQLPKDRFSAERLKGVDSTLKIQPAELGDSAVYLCANSRGARPEAFFGQGTRLTVV.